This T cell receptor beta chain was sequenced in a study of blood T cell repertoires in COVID-19. Turning to the study itself: The study drew acute and convalescent COVID-19 samples from the United States, Italy and Spain.

Original analysis: For nucleated cells, counts were estimated from reference gene primer amplification. Here immunoSEQ multiplex PCR was the method, and the copy in TCRdb shows in-frame clones only, minus some. From that table come the V and J calls and clone size; the DNA was used to work out D and trimming. The data hold roughly 380,000 clones, with 85% observed a single time. Trimming removed 8 bases from V and 0 bases from J, with 14 bases in between. The CDR3 is 16 residues long. CDR1 SNHLY and CDR2 FYNNEI come from the germline V gene. This TCR came from a woman younger than 30 with acute or convalescent COVID-19. This chain uses TRBV2 with TRBJ1-6; D might be TRBD1 (5 bases). Sequenced: peripheral blood. The CDR3 sequence: CASSPRGSSYNSPLHF. The CDR3 DNA reads as TGTGCCAGCTCCCCGCGGGGGAGCTCCTATAATTCACCCCTCCACTTT.